This TCR beta chain was identified in a study of cytomegalovirus exposure and HLA in healthy donors. The study, taken as a whole, reports: Versus the roughly 670-donor mean, an Asian-associated ancestry cluster reportedly showed fewer N-insertions in a later analysis.

With regard to this clone: What it recognizes is unknown.

This PCR relied on a set of 60 Vbeta primers and 13 Jbeta primers. Sequenced by immunoSEQ multiplex PCR; TCRdb stores in-frame clones only, minus some. The sample shows roughly 130,000 clones, around 8.5% of them seen only once. V dropped 6 bases and J dropped 9; count of bases not matched to a gene: 5. The germline V gene has CDR1 SGHTA and CDR2 FQGNSA. This CDR3 contains 14 residues. The chain is built from TRBV7-2 and TRBJ1-6; 10 nucleotides agree with TRBD1. The TCR was taken from a man between 40 and 49 years old in good health and CMV-seronegative. Sequencing was carried out using PBMCs. CDR3 sequence reads: CASREDRGFSPLHF. CDR3 nucleotide sequence: TGTGCCAGCAGGGAGGACAGGGGGTTTTCACCCCTCCACTTT.